This TCR beta chain was obtained from a study of beta chain features in type 1 diabetes. Of the isolated RNA, all was reverse transcribed, and so the sequenced material was expressed TCRB transcripts. The table came from immunoSEQ multiplex PCR; TCRdb's copy has only in-frame clones and leaves some out. The table lists hundreds of thousands of clones, about 16% of them singletons, with roughly 0.098% in the top ten. Germline values: CDR1 SGHRS, CDR2 YFSETQ. The V end lost 5 bases, the J end lost 0 bases, and 15 bases lay between the germline ends. This CDR3 contains 16 residues. This clone was counted only a few times.

This chain links TRBV5-1 with TRBJ2-1; D call uncertain. The clonotype comes from a man aged 18 to 29 in good health. The sequencing sample was made of naive CD4+ T cells from blood. The CDR3 sequence is CASSSVGRRSYNEQFF. CDR3 nucleotide sequence: TGCGCCAGCAGTTCGGTTGGGCGCCGCTCCTACAATGAGCAGTTCTTC.